Here is one T cell receptor (beta chain) with its context. The sample is drawn from a study of T cell responses to AZD1222 COVID-19 vaccine. The CDR3 sequence is 13 residues long. Germline V lookup: CDR1 SQVTM, CDR2 ANQGSEA. V lost 5 bases and J lost 5, with 15 bases in between. TCRdb's table, derived via immunoSEQ multiplex PCR, lists solely in-frame clones and lacks some. The sample records roughly 98,000 clones, around 85% being singletons. This sample comprised peripheral blood, obtained 28 days after the second AZD1222 dose. J is TRBJ1-1 and V is TRBV29-1; weak D call: TRBD1 (5 bases). This receptor was taken from an adult who received the AZD1222 COVID-19 vaccine. The CDR3, as DNA: TGCAGCGTTTTATGGTCCCGGGGGACTGAAGCTTTCTTT. It yields the protein CSVLWSRGTEAFF.